The 10 T cell receptor beta chains below were found in one sample sequenced in a study of blood T cells in healthy people across ages. Sample-barcoded 5' priming and a J-beta primer mix drove a second PCR of about 6 to 11 cycles. TCRdb re-analysed the 5' RACE reads in MiXCR, keeping a single row per CDR3 protein. Here the sample spans hundreds of thousands of distinct CDR3 sequences, roughly 30% being singletons. Input material: blood. The receptors come from a woman of 80 years or more in good health.

With respect to this clonotype: The junction departs from germline at one end; a sequencing error may be responsible. The V and J genes are TRBV28 and TRBJ1-5; 10 nucleotides agree with TRBD1. Germline assignment: CDR1 MDHEN and CDR2 SYDVKM. The CDR3 loop spans 17 amino acids. The CDR3 protein is CASSSGTGAVGNQPPHF. CDR3 nucleotide sequence: TGTGCCAGCAGTTCAGGGACAGGGGCAGTTGGCAATCAGCCCCCGCATTTT. The whole variable domain, filled in from reference TRBV28 and TRBJ1-5, reads DVKVTQSSRYLVKRTGEKVFLECVQDMDHENMFWYRQDPGLGLRLIYFSYDVKMKEKGDIPEGYSVSREKKERFSLILESASTNQTSMYLCASSSGTGAVGNQPPHFGDGTRLSIL.

CDR3 residues: CASSPAGVTDTQYF. In nucleotides, the CDR3 is TGTGCCAGCAGCCCCGCGGGGGTTACAGATACGCAGTATTTT. The chain carries TRBV12-3 or TRBV12-4 and TRBJ2-3; 7 bases agree with TRBD2. The CDR3 consists of 14 residues. The ends lost 6 bases at V and 3 bases at J; junction bases unmatched: 6.

This clonotype was counted at least ten times. Germline is not matched at one junction end, which may reflect a read error. This chain uses TRBV7-7 with TRBJ2-7, with TRBD2 matching 10 bases. The germline gives CDR1 SSHAT, CDR2 FNYEAQ (reference sequence). CDR3 length equals 15 residues. The chain's CDR3 is CASSLGLAGEYEQYF. CDR3 nucleotides: TGTGCTAGCAGCTTAGGGCTAGCGGGGGAATACGAGCAGTACTTC.

J is TRBJ1-5 and V is TRBV24-1; D ambiguous. There are 15 residues in the CDR3. The germline V gene encodes CDR1 KGHDR and CDR2 SFDVKD. The V end lost 4 bases, the J end lost 3 bases, and 12 bases lay between the germline ends. CDR3 nucleotide sequence: TGTGCCACCAGTGACTCCTCCGGGTTCAATCAGCCCCAGCATTTT. Its protein product is CATSDSSGFNQPQHF.

This clonotype has ten or more counts. The V gene is TRBV6-1, the J gene TRBJ2-3; 11 bases line up with TRBD2. The J segment lost 9 bases and the V segment lost 6 bases, leaving 17 bases of the junction unmatched. Germline loops: CDR1 MNHNS, CDR2 SASEGT. The CDR3 is 17 amino acids. In DNA, the CDR3 is TGTGCCAGCAGCGAGCAACCTAGCGGGGGGCTCTCGCGGACGCAGTATTTT. Protein sequence: CASSEQPSGGLSRTQYF.

This clonotype was counted at least ten times. The chain recombines TRBV9 with TRBJ2-7; no clear D gene. Trimming took off 3 bases at V and 3 bases at J, with 10 bases between the two ends. The CDR3 extends over 13 amino acids. Germline CDR1 and CDR2: SGDLS and YYNGEE. The CDR3 DNA sequence: TGTGCCAGCAGCGCAAGGGCTAGCTACGAGCAGTACTTC. It encodes CASSARASYEQYF.

This clonotype was counted many times. The chain couples TRBV20-1 to TRBJ1-1; no firm D call. Trimming pared 6 bases from V and 1 base from J, leaving 12 bases between. The CDR3 length is 13 residues. Germline CDR1 DFQATT, CDR2 SNEGSKA (reference sequence). In DNA, the CDR3 is TGCAGTGCCTTACGCGGCGGGAACACTGAAGCTTTCTTT. Encoded protein: CSALRGGNTEAFF.

The rearrangement uses TRBV29-1 and TRBJ2-7; the D gene could be TRBD1 or TRBD2 (6 bases each). Trimming left V 6 bases short and J 4 bases short, with 22 bases between. Per the germline V gene, CDR1 is SQVTM and CDR2 is ANQGSEA. This CDR3 region has 15 residues. The CDR3 loop reads CSVGGYRVPRYEQYF. For the CDR3, the DNA is TGCAGCGTGGGGGGCTACAGGGTACCGCGGTACGAGCAGTACTTC.

This chain joins TRBV6-2 or TRBV6-3 and TRBJ1-1; a weak D match, TRBD1 (5 bases). Trimming shortened V by 1 base and J by 8 bases, and 8 bases separated the two germline ends. The CDR3 spans 12 residues. Germline V gene sequence: CDR1 MNHEY, CDR2 SVGEGT. The chain's CDR3 is CASSYFGGEAFF. CDR3 nucleotides: TGTGCCAGCAGTTACTTCGGGGGGGAAGCTTTCTTT.

This clonotype came up many times. This chain links TRBV20-1 with TRBJ2-5; perhaps TRBD2 as D (6 bases). V was shortened by 6 bases and J by 10 bases, with 24 bases between the two germline ends. This CDR3 is 14 amino acids long. The germline gives CDR1 DFQATT, CDR2 SNEGSKA (reference sequence). As DNA, the CDR3 is TGCAGTGCCCATGCCATGCCGGGGACCGGGGGCCAGTACTTC. Its protein product is CSAHAMPGTGGQYF.